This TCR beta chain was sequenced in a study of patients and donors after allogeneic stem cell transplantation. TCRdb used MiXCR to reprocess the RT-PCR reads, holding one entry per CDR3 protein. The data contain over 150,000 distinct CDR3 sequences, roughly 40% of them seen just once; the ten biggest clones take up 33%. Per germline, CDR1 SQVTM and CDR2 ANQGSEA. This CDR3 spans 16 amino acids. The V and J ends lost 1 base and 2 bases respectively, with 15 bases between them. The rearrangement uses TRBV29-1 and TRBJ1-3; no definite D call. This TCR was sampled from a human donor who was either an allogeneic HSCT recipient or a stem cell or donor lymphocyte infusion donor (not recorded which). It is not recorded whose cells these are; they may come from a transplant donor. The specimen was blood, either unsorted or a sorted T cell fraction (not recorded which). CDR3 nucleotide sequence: TGCAGCGTTGAAGTCCGTCGGGAAGCGGCTGGAAACACCATATATTTT. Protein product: CSVEVRREAAGNTIYF. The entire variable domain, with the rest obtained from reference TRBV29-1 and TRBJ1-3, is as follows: SAVISQKPSRDICQRGTSLTIQCQVDSQVTMMFWYRQQPGQSLTLIATANQGSEATYESGFVIDKFPISRPNLTFSTLTVSNMSPEDSSIYLCSVEVRREAAGNTIYFGEGSWLTVV.